Listed below are T cell receptor beta chains from one sample, sequenced in a study of blood T cells in healthy people across ages. Each CDR3 protein gets one entry after TCRdb re-called the 5' RACE reads with MiXCR. The sample has roughly 680,000 distinct CDR3 sequences, around 50% seen once. The sample comprised blood. These receptor sequences come from a woman aged 80 or over in good health. Each CDR3 is given with its conserved first and last residue. The order of the fields is J gene, clone size, V gene, D gene, CDR3 protein, CDR3 DNA. D genes are given only for firm matches. The size entry is marked missing in some rows and otherwise reads once, few, many or a size class.

TRBJ2-1 - TRBV29-1 TRBD1 CSVRTGGGSSYNEQFF TGCAGCGTTCGGACAGGGGGTGGAAGCTCCTACAATGAGCAGTTCTTC
TRBJ2-1 - TRBV12-3/TRBV12-4 - CACSKQNPEQFF TGTGCCTGCAGCAAACAGAACCCTGAGCAGTTCTTC
TRBJ2-1 - TRBV7-3 - CASSLLPGLAYASSYNEQFF TGTGCCAGCAGCTTATTACCGGGACTGGCATATGCAAGCTCCTACAATGAGCAGTTCTTC
TRBJ2-7 - TRBV25-1 - CASSEGSLSYEQYF TGTGCCAGCAGTGAGGGCAGTCTCTCCTACGAGCAGTACTTC
TRBJ1-4 few TRBV20-1 - CSARDRTNLREKLFF TGCAGTGCTAGAGATCGGACTAACTTACGGGAAAAACTGTTTTTT
TRBJ1-2 - TRBV7-2 - CASSMGDRRYGYTF TGTGCCAGCAGCATGGGCGACCGGCGCTATGGCTACACCTTC
TRBJ2-3 - TRBV27 - CASQTSRGSELTQYF TGTGCCAGCCAGACCAGTAGGGGTTCCGAACTTACGCAGTATTTT
TRBJ2-5 many TRBV28 - CASSSPQLGQETQYF TGTGCCAGCAGTTCCCCCCAACTAGGGCAAGAGACCCAGTACTTC
TRBJ1-1 few TRBV5-1 - CASSLASGLNTEAFF TGCGCCAGCAGCTTGGCATCAGGACTAAACACTGAAGCTTTCTTT
TRBJ1-4 - TRBV12-3/TRBV12-4 - CARSRGQSNEKLFF TGTGCCAGGTCACGAGGACAGTCTAATGAAAAACTGTTTTTT
TRBJ2-7 - TRBV5-1 TRBD2 CASSLGLASNEQYF TGCGCCAGCAGCCTAGGACTAGCGAGCAATGAGCAGTACTTC
TRBJ2-5 many TRBV20-1 - CSAGRGWETQYF TGCAGTGCTGGGCGGGGATGGGAGACCCAGTACTTC
TRBJ2-7 many TRBV12-3/TRBV12-4 - CASSSPGYHEQYF TGTGCCAGCAGCTCTCCCGGATACCACGAGCAGTACTTC
TRBJ1-1 few TRBV4-1 - CASSHLGQLNTEAFF TGCGCCAGCAGCCATCTAGGACAGTTGAACACTGAAGCTTTCTTT
TRBJ1-5 many TRBV25-1 - CASSNGRGGSNQPQHF TGTGCCAGCAGTAACGGGAGGGGAGGGAGCAATCAGCCCCAGCATTTT
TRBJ2-3 many TRBV5-1 TRBD2 CASSFSGGSDTQYF TGCGCCAGCAGCTTTAGCGGGGGCTCAGATACGCAGTATTTT
TRBJ1-1 - TRBV10-3 TRBD1 CATGQGSTEAFF TGTGCCACTGGACAGGGATCCACTGAAGCTTTCTTT
TRBJ2-1 few TRBV6-5 TRBD2 CASMVAGGTYNEQFF TGTGCCAGTATGGTAGCGGGGGGTACCTACAATGAGCAGTTCTTC
TRBJ2-1 few TRBV6-1 - CASARGYSYNEQFF TGTGCCAGCGCACGGGGCTACTCCTACAATGAGCAGTTCTTC
TRBJ1-2 - TRBV28 - CASRTPGRSNYGYTF TGTGCCAGCAGGACCCCGGGACGGAGTAACTATGGCTACACCTTC
TRBJ2-7 many TRBV10-3 - CAAPTVFGIYEQYF TGTGCCGCCCCTACAGTCTTCGGAATCTACGAGCAGTACTTC
TRBJ2-1 many TRBV6-5 TRBD2 CASAAARGSSYNEQFF TGTGCCAGCGCCGCGGCGCGGGGGAGCTCCTACAATGAGCAGTTCTTC
TRBJ2-7 - TRBV20-1 - CSARDSPRQSSYEQYF TGCAGTGCTAGAGATAGTCCCCGACAGAGCTCCTACGAGCAGTACTTC
TRBJ2-1 - TRBV29-1 TRBD1 CSVEITGANNEQFF TGCAGCGTTGAAATCACAGGGGCCAACAATGAGCAGTTCTTC